This TCR beta chain originates from a study of blood T cells in healthy people across ages. Whole-study results and caveats: Roughly linear age-related decline in beta diversity appeared, significant by age approximately 43. Estimated diversity that came from one million T cells was considered an underestimate.

Together with a sample-barcoded 5' primer, a J-beta primer mix was included in a second PCR lasting about 7 to 12 cycles. Researchers report that a template-switch adaptor with 12 random nucleotides tagged each cDNA molecule. MiXCR, run by TCRdb on the 5' RACE reads, gives a single entry per CDR3 protein. The sample carries hundreds of thousands of distinct CDR3 sequences, roughly 52% recorded once. This clonotype turned up a few times. Its antigen is not known. Germline CDR1 and CDR2: MNHEY and SMNVEV (reference sequence). The CDR3 runs 13 residues. The source of this sequence is a man aged 30 to 45 in good health. What was sequenced was blood. The V call is TRBV27, the J call TRBJ2-5; D is possibly TRBD1 (5 bases). The last part of the DNA fits TRBJ2-7 better; the J call may be wrong. CDR3 in DNA: TGTGCCAGCAGTTTATCGAGACAGAACGAGCAGTACTTC. This sequence encodes CASSLSRQNEQYF.